These 27 T cell receptor beta chains came from one sample sequenced in a study of cytotoxic CD8 clonotypes in ibrutinib-treated CLL. Measured with immunoSEQ multiplex PCR; TCRdb has only the in-frame clones, and not every one. This table has 200,000 to 250,000 clones, 60% to 75% appearing once. The material was PBMCs, obtained after 24 months of ibrutinib treatment. The receptors were gathered from a human donor with chronic lymphocytic leukemia.

The chain joins TRBV11-3 to TRBJ2-1; the match to TRBD1 covers 7 bases. The CDR3 has 14 amino acids. CDR1 SGHNT and CDR2 YENEEA come from the germline V gene. The V gene end was trimmed by 2 bases and the J gene end by 5 bases; junction bases not matched to a gene: 3. CDR3 sequence: CASSLMTGNNEQFF. As DNA, the CDR3 is TGTGCCAGCAGCTTAATGACAGGGAACAATGAGCAGTTCTTC.

The V and J genes are TRBV27 and TRBJ2-7; 7 nucleotides line up with TRBD1. The CDR3 sequence is 13 residues long. The J segment lost 6 bases and the V segment lost 8 bases, leaving 10 bases of the junction unmatched. The germline gives CDR1 MNHEY, CDR2 SMNVEV (reference sequence). The CDR3 coding sequence is TGTGCCAGCTGGAATAGGGGGCGGACCGAGCAGTACTTC. Translation: CASWNRGRTEQYF.

To note about this clone: This specimen includes other DNA sequences encoding the same CDR3. The chain couples TRBV28 to TRBJ2-7; D not certain. Germline V gene data show CDR1 as MDHEN and CDR2 as SYDVKM. CDR3 length equals 10 residues. V lost 5 bases, J lost 4 bases, and 3 bases lay in between. The CDR3 loop is CASSGYEQYF. The CDR3 DNA reads TGTGCCAGCAGTGGTTACGAGCAGTACTTC. The variable domain in full, completed from reference TRBV28 and TRBJ2-7, reads DVKVTQSSRYLVKRTGEKVFLECVQDMDHENMFWYRQDPGLGLRLIYFSYDVKMKEKGDIPEGYSVSREKKERFSLILESASTNQTSMYLCASSGYEQYFGPGTRLTVT.

J is TRBJ1-1 and V is TRBV29-1; no definite D call. Germline loops: CDR1 SQVTM, CDR2 ANQGSEA. V was shortened by 1 base and J by 3 bases, with 12 bases between the two germline ends. CDR3 size: 14 residues. In DNA form, the CDR3 reads TGCAGCGTTGAAGTAGTGAGTCAGTACACTGAAGCTTTCTTT. Translated: CSVEVVSQYTEAFF.

This rearrangement joins TRBV6-5 to TRBJ1-5; possible D gene TRBD1, 5 bases. Germline CDR1 and CDR2: MNHEY and SVGAGI. CDR3 length: 15 residues. Between the trimmed V and J ends, which lost 6 bases and 3 bases, there was a span of 15 bases. DNA for the CDR3: TGTGCCAGCAGGCTCAGGGAGGGCGACAATCAGCCCCAGCATTTT. Protein: CASRLREGDNQPQHF.

The rearrangement joins TRBV5-6 to TRBJ1-5, with a tentative D call TRBD1 (6 bases). This CDR3 region has 17 residues. Germline CDR1 is SGHDT and CDR2 is YYEEEE. Trimming left V 3 bases short and J 3 bases short, with 19 bases between. CDR3 region: CASSSRNRTATNQPQHF. The CDR3 nucleotides read TGTGCCAGCAGCTCCCGAAACCGGACAGCCACCAATCAGCCCCAGCATTTT.

V usage is TRBV11-2 and J usage is TRBJ1-1, with D perhaps matching TRBD1 (5 bases). This CDR3 is built from 15 residues. Trimming pared 7 bases from V and 2 bases from J, leaving 17 bases between. CDR1 is SGHAT and CDR2 is FQNNGV in the germline V gene. CDR3 region: CASTNLRGGNTEAFF. The CDR3 DNA follows: TGTGCCAGCACCAATCTGAGGGGTGGAAACACTGAAGCTTTCTTT.

This rearrangement joins TRBV6-5 to TRBJ1-5; a weak D match, TRBD1 (5 bases). V was trimmed by 8 bases and J by 6 bases, leaving 14 bases between them. The CDR3 has 13 residues. The germline V gene encodes CDR1 MNHEY and CDR2 SVGAGI. CDR3 coding DNA: TGTGCCAGCTCCGTGGGGCTGACTCAGCCCCAGCATTTT. Its protein product is CASSVGLTQPQHF.

The rearrangement joins TRBV10-3 to TRBJ2-1; 9 nucleotides align to TRBD2. J gave up 7 bases and V 3 bases, and 7 bases lay outside the gene matches. This CDR3 comprises 15 residues. Per germline, CDR1 ENHRY and CDR2 SYGVKD. CDR3 coding DNA: TGTGCCATCAGTGACGCGGGAGGGGGGAGAAATGAGCAGTTCTTC. The encoded protein is CAISDAGGGRNEQFF.

This clone was detected a few times. The rearrangement links TRBV4-2 to TRBJ2-7; D is uncertain. The CDR3 runs 13 residues. V lost 2 bases and J lost 2, with 7 bases in between. CDR1 and CDR2 (germline): LGHNA, YNFKEQ. The CDR3 sequence: CASSQTGPYEQYF. The CDR3, as DNA: TGTGCCAGCAGCCAAACCGGGCCCTACGAGCAGTACTTC.

This clone occurred a few times. The rearrangement uses TRBV27 and TRBJ1-5; no firm D call. This CDR3 contains 14 residues. CDR1 is MNHEY, CDR2 SMNVEV, per germline (reference sequence). With 8 bases removed from V and 0 bases from J, the gap between germline ends came to 11 bases. The CDR3 DNA is TGTGCCAGCGGCCTCCCCAATAGCAATCAGCCCCAGCATTTT. Its protein product is CASGLPNSNQPQHF.

V gene TRBV11-2 combines with J gene TRBJ1-2; D perhaps matches TRBD1 (5 bases). V was clipped by 3 bases and J by 4 bases, with 9 bases between them. The CDR3 loop spans 13 amino acids. CDR1 and CDR2 from the germline V gene are SGHAT and FQNNGV. DNA of the CDR3: TGTGCCAGCAGCTTTCAGGGAGGCTATGGCTACACCTTC. Protein product: CASSFQGGYGYTF. The full variable domain, in which reference TRBV11-2 and TRBJ1-2 provide the parts outside the CDR3, is EAGVAQSPRYKIIEKRQSVAFWCNPISGHATLYWYQQILGQGPKLLIQFQNNGVVDDSQLPKDRFSAERLKGVDSTLKIQPAKLEDSAVYLCASSFQGGYGYTFGSGTRLTVV.

V is TRBV4-3 and J is TRBJ2-2; D remains ambiguous. V lost 4 bases to trimming and J lost 6 bases, with 12 bases between them. The CDR3 runs 14 residues. Germline CDR1 reads LGHNA; CDR2 reads YSLEER. For the CDR3, the DNA is TGCGCCAGCAGCCGCCCGGAGACCTCCGGGGAGCTGTTTTTT. It codes for CASSRPETSGELFF.

This clone appeared a single time. The chain carries TRBV30 and TRBJ1-1; tentatively, D is TRBD1 (5 bases). This CDR3 contains 14 residues. Between the trimmed V and J ends, which lost 5 bases and 1 base, there was a span of 14 bases. Germline CDR1 GTSNPN, CDR2 SVGIG (reference sequence). The CDR3 nucleotides read TGTGCCTGGGGAAAGGGGAGGGCGAACACTGAAGCTTTCTTT. Amino acids: CAWGKGRANTEAFF.

The chain is built from TRBV19 and TRBJ1-1, with 10 nucleotides matching TRBD1. The CDR3 runs 17 residues. CDR1 and CDR2 (germline): LNHDA, SQIVND (reference sequence). V lost 2 bases to trimming and J lost 5 bases; unmatched junction nucleotides: 11. CDR3 nucleotide sequence: TGTGCCAGTAGTATAAAGACGGGACAGGGGTTTCGGACTGAAGCTTTCTTT. It translates to CASSIKTGQGFRTEAFF. The whole variable domain, filled in from reference TRBV19 and TRBJ1-1, reads DGGITQSPKYLFRKEGQNVTLSCEQNLNHDAMYWYRQDPGQGLRLIYYSQIVNDFQKGDIAEGYSVSREKKESFPLTVTSAQKNPTAFYLCASSIKTGQGFRTEAFFGQGTRLTVV.

The rearrangement uses TRBV2 and TRBJ2-7; possibly TRBD2 for D (6 bases). This CDR3 is 14 amino acids long. Trimming shortened V by 7 bases and J by 6 bases, and 19 bases separated the two germline ends. The germline gives CDR1 SNHLY, CDR2 FYNNEI. CDR3 in amino acids: CASTPGTQSPEQYF. The CDR3 bases are TGTGCCAGCACCCCCGGGACTCAGAGCCCCGAGCAGTACTTC. Together with reference TRBV2 and TRBJ2-7, the CDR3 gives the full variable domain: EPEVTQTPSHQVTQMGQEVILRCVPISNHLYFYWYRQILGQKVEFLVSFYNNEISEKSEIFDDQFSVERPDGSNFTLKIRSTKLEDSAMYFCASTPGTQSPEQYFGPGTRLTVT.

The chain combines TRBV6-5 with TRBJ2-7, with TRBD2 as a possible D gene (7 bases). The germline gives CDR1 MNHEY, CDR2 SVGAGI. CDR3 length: 13 amino acids. The V gene lost 4 bases and the J gene lost 2 bases, with 9 bases spanning the gap. The CDR3 sequence: CASSSGGPYEQYF. The CDR3, as DNA: TGTGCCAGCAGTTCGGGGGGCCCCTACGAGCAGTACTTC.

The chain is built from TRBV27 and TRBJ2-7; D perhaps matches TRBD2 (8 bases). CDR1 and CDR2 from the germline V gene are MNHEY and SMNVEV (reference sequence). The CDR3 is made up of 15 amino acids. V lost 6 bases, J lost 2 bases, and 17 bases lay in between. Here the CDR3 reads CASSQGVAGTYEQYF. The CDR3 coding sequence is TGTGCCAGCAGCCAGGGGGTAGCGGGAACCTACGAGCAGTACTTC.

The rearrangement joins TRBV14 to TRBJ2-1; maybe TRBD1 (6 bases). Germline V gene data show CDR1 as SGHDN and CDR2 as FVKESK. The CDR3 runs to 15 residues. Trimming cost V 1 base and J 9 bases, with 16 bases left between them. Here the CDR3 DNA reads TGTGCCAGCAGCCAAGGGCTAGCATTCAGGGGTGAGCAGTTCTTC. As protein: CASSQGLAFRGEQFF. Full variable domain (outside the CDR3, taken from reference TRBV14 and TRBJ2-1): EAGVTQFPSHSVIEKGQTVTLRCDPISGHDNLYWYRRVMGKEIKFLLHFVKESKQDESGMPNNRFLAERTGGTYSTLKVQPAELEDSGVYFCASSQGLAFRGEQFFGPGTRLTVL.

This clone has just a few counts. The genes are TRBV29-1 and TRBJ1-2; D gene unclear. Germline CDR1 is SQVTM and CDR2 is ANQGSEA. Trimming removed 4 bases at V and 3 bases at J, with 6 bases between. The length of the CDR3 is 11 residues. The CDR3 DNA follows: TGCAGCGTTGTGCGAGACTATGGCTACACCTTC. It encodes CSVVRDYGYTF.

This clone was recorded at least ten times. The J gene is TRBJ2-3, the V gene TRBV19, with D possibly being TRBD1 (6 bases). The CDR3 loop spans 12 amino acids. Germline V gene data show CDR1 as LNHDA and CDR2 as SQIVND (reference sequence). Trimming took 6 bases from V and 11 from J, leaving 15 bases between them. The CDR3 region is CASRKGEAGQYF. CDR3 nucleotide sequence: TGTGCCAGTAGAAAGGGGGAAGCTGGGCAGTATTTT.

This clone was seen a handful of times. This chain connects TRBV7-9 to TRBJ1-2, with 7 nucleotides matching TRBD1. Germline V lookup: CDR1 SEHNR, CDR2 FQNEAQ (reference sequence). J lost 6 bases, V lost 5 bases, and 6 bases had no gene match. The CDR3 is 13 residues long. The chain's CDR3 is CASSRGGFDGYTF. CDR3 DNA sequence: TGTGCCAGCAGCCGAGGGGGCTTCGATGGCTACACCTTC. The full variable domain, in which reference TRBV7-9 and TRBJ1-2 provide the parts outside the CDR3, is DTGVSQNPRHKITKRGQNVTFRCDPISEHNRLYWYRQTLGQGPEFLTYFQNEAQLEKSRLLSDRFSAERPKGSFSTLEIQRTEQGDSAMYLCASSRGGFDGYTFGSGTRLTVV.

The rearrangement uses TRBV7-2 and TRBJ2-3; possibly TRBD2 for D (5 bases). Deletions cut 5 bases from V and 4 bases from J, with 19 bases between. This CDR3 contains 16 residues. Germline assignment: CDR1 SGHTA and CDR2 FQGNSA. For the CDR3, the DNA is TGTGCCAGCAGCGCCAGTTGGAGGACGACTGCAGATACGCAGTATTTT. The encoded protein is CASSASWRTTADTQYF.

The rearrangement uses TRBV2 and TRBJ1-5; TRBD1 is a possible D gene (5 bases). Trimming pared 7 bases from V and 3 bases from J, leaving 16 bases between. Germline V gene sequence: CDR1 SNHLY, CDR2 FYNNEI. CDR3 length: 15 residues. CDR3 loop: CASTPGTEVNQPQHF. The DNA of the CDR3 is TGTGCCAGCACCCCGGGGACGGAAGTCAATCAGCCCCAGCATTTT.

This clone has ten or more counts. This rearrangement joins TRBV6-5 to TRBJ2-5; TRBD1 aligns across 12 bases. CDR1 MNHEY and CDR2 SVGAGI come from the germline V gene. The CDR3 runs 16 residues. The trim removed 4 bases at V and 5 bases at J, leaving 8 bases unmatched. This CDR3 is CASSSGQGTGGETQYF. The DNA of the CDR3 is TGTGCCAGCAGTTCGGGACAGGGGACAGGGGGCGAGACCCAGTACTTC.

The V call is TRBV4-1, the J call TRBJ2-5, with D possibly matching TRBD2 (5 bases). The germline gives CDR1 MGHRA, CDR2 YSYEKL. Trimming took 3 bases from V and 5 from J, leaving 16 bases between them. There are 15 residues in the CDR3. For the CDR3, the DNA is TGCGCCAGCAGCCAGGCGAGGATCTCGGGGGAGACCCAGTACTTC. Translation: CASSQARISGETQYF.

The V and J genes are TRBV19 and TRBJ1-5; 7 nucleotides line up with TRBD1. The CDR3 consists of 16 residues. Germline V gene lookup returns CDR1 LNHDA and CDR2 SQIVND (reference sequence). The V gene end was trimmed by 4 bases and the J gene end by 7 bases; junction bases not matched to a gene: 13. CDR3 coding DNA: TGTGCCAGTAGTACCCGACGACAGGGTTGGTTACAGCCCCAGCATTTT. Protein sequence: CASSTRRQGWLQPQHF. Looking up the rest from reference TRBV19 and TRBJ1-5 gives the full variable domain: DGGITQSPKYLFRKEGQNVTLSCEQNLNHDAMYWYRQDPGQGLRLIYYSQIVNDFQKGDIAEGYSVSREKKESFPLTVTSAQKNPTAFYLCASSTRRQGWLQPQHFGDGTRLSIL.